This T cell receptor beta chain was profiled in a study of CD8+CD57+ T cells in acquired aplastic anemia. On the study more broadly: Mean yield of DNA from sorted CD4+ and CD8+ cells was roughly 3.2 ug.

Comment on this clonotype: The antigen is not known.

Study-wide results and limits: Patients and controls were not found to differ significantly in CD8+ Simpson's diversity. A set of 25 to 30 CD8+ CDR3 sequences was shared between patients and controls, and these sequences appeared highly expressed in patients.

Selection for sequencing was limited to patients who had shown CD8+CD57+ cell expansion by flow cytometry. Genomic DNA provided the template from which TCR beta VDJ and CDR3 profiles were obtained. TCRdb itself ran the reads through MiXCR, one entry per CDR3 protein. The profile shows some 150,000 distinct CDR3 sequences, under 55% of them singletons. Per germline, CDR1 SGHVT and CDR2 SQSDAQ. The CDR3 runs to 15 residues. Between the trimmed V and J ends, which lost 4 bases and 0 bases, there was a span of 12 bases. The genes are TRBV7-4 and TRBJ1-1, with a tentative D call TRBD1 (6 bases). Sequenced input: sorted CD4+, CD8+, or CD8+CD57+ T cells (not recorded which) from PBMCs. This TCR was recovered from a human donor with aplastic anemia. Here the CDR3 reads CASSYRDYMNTEAFF. The CDR3 bases are TGTGCCAGCAGCTACAGGGACTACATGAACACTGAAGCTTTCTTT.